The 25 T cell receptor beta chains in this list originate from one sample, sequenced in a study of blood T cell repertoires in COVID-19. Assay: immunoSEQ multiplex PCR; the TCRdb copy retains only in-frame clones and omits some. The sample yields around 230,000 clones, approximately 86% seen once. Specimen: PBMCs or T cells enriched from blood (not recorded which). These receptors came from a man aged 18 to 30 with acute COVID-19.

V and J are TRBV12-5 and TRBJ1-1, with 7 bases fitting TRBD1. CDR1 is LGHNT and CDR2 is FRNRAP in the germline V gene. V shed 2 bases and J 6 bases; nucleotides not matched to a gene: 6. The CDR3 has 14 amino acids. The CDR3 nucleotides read TGTGCTAGTGGTTTGCAAGAAGACAGGGCTGAAGCTTTCTTT. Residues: CASGLQEDRAEAFF.

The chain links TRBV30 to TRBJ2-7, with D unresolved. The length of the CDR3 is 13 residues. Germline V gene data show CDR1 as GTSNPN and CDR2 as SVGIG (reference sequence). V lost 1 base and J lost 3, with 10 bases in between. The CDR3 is CAWSGTYYYEQYF. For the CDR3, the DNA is TGTGCCTGGAGTGGAACTTACTACTACGAGCAGTACTTC.

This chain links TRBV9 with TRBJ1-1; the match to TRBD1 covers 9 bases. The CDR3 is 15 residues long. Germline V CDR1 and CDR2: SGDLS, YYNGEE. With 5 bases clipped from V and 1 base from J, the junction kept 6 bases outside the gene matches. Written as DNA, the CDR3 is TGTGCCAGCAGTAGACAGGGGGAGCCGAACACTGAAGCTTTCTTT. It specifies CASSRQGEPNTEAFF.

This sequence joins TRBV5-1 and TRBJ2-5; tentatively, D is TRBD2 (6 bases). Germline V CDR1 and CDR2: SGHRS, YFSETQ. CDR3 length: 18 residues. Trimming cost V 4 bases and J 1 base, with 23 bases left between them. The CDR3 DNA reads TGCGCCAGCAGCCTCCGGGGCATAGGGCGGGACTCCCAAGAGACCCAGTACTTC. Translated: CASSLRGIGRDSQETQYF.

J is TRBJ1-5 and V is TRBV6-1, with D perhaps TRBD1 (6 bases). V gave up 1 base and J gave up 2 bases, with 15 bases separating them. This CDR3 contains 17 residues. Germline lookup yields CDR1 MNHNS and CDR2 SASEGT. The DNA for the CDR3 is TGTGCCAGCAGTGAAGGACACACAGGGTTGGGCAATCAGCCCCAGCATTTT. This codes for CASSEGHTGLGNQPQHF.

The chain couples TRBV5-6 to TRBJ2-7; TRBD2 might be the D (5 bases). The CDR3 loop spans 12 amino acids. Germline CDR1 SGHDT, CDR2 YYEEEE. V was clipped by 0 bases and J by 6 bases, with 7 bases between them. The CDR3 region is CASSLARVEQYF. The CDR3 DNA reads TGTGCCAGCAGCTTGGCGCGGGTCGAGCAGTACTTC.

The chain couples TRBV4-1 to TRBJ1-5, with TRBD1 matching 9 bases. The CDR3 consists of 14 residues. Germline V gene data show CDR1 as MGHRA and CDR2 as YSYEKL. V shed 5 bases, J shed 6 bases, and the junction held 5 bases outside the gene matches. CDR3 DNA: TGCGCCAGCAGCGTACAGGGGGCAAGTCAGCCCCAGCATTTT. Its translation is CASSVQGASQPQHF.

This CDR3 reads CASLAGGNTDTQYF. The DNA of the CDR3 is TGTGCCAGCCTAGCGGGGGGGAACACAGATACGCAGTATTTT. This chain links TRBV7-9 with TRBJ2-3; 12 nucleotides align to TRBD2. Trimming at V came to 8 bases and at J to 2 bases, leaving 2 bases not matched to a gene. CDR1 SEHNR and CDR2 FQNEAQ come from the germline V gene (reference sequence). This CDR3 contains 14 residues.

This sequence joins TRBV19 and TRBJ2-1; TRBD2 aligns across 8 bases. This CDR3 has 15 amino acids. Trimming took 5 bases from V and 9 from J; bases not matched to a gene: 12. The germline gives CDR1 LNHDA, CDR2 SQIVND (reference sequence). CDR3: CASSGTSGPSGEQFF. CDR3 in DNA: TGTGCCAGTAGTGGCACTAGCGGACCGTCAGGTGAGCAGTTCTTC.

CDR3 sequence (DNA): TGTGCCAGCAGTTACTCACAGGGGGCCGTGGAGACCCAGTACTTC. Residues: CASSYSQGAVETQYF. The rearrangement uses TRBV6-5 and TRBJ2-5; 9 bases match TRBD1. The CDR3 spans 15 residues. V dropped 0 bases and J dropped 5; count of bases not matched to a gene: 4. Germline V gives CDR1 MNHEY, CDR2 SVGAGI.

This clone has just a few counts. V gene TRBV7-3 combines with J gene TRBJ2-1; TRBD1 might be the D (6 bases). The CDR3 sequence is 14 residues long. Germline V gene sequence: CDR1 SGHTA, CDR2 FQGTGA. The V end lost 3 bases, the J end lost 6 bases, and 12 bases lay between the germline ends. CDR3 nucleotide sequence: TGTGCCAGCAGCTTGCGAGGGACACCCAATGAGCAGTTCTTC. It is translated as CASSLRGTPNEQFF. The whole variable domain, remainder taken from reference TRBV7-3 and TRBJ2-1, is GAGVSQTPSNKVTEKGKYVELRCDPISGHTALYWYRQSLGQGPEFLIYFQGTGAADDSGLPNDRFFAVRPEGSVSTLKIQRTERGDSAVYLCASSLRGTPNEQFFGPGTRLTVL.

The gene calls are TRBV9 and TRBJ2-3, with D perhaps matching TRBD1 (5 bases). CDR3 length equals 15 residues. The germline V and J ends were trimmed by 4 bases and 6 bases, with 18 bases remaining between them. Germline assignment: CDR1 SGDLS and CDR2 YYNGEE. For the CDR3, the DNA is TGTGCCAGCAGCCCGAAACTACAGGAGTCCGATACGCAGTATTTT. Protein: CASSPKLQESDTQYF.

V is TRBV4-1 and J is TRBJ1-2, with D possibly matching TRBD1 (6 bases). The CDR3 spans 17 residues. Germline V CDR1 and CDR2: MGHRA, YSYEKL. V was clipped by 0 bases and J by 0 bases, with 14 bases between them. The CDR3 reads CASSQDWGRGANYGYTF. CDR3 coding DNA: TGCGCCAGCAGCCAAGATTGGGGCAGGGGAGCTAACTATGGCTACACCTTC.

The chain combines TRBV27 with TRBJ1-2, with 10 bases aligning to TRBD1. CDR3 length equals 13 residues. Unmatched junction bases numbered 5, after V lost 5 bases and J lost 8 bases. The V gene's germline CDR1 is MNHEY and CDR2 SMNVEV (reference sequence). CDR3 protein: CASSPGTGDGYTF. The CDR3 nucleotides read TGTGCCAGCAGTCCCGGGACAGGGGACGGCTACACCTTC.

The CDR3 DNA sequence: TGTGCCAGCAGCTTGGATCCCACGGGTTCACCCCTCCACTTT. Encoded protein: CASSLDPTGSPLHF. This chain uses TRBV5-4 with TRBJ1-6; no firm D call. Germline CDR1 and CDR2: SGHNT and YYREEE (reference sequence). V dropped 0 bases and J dropped 9 bases, with 10 bases sitting between them. The CDR3 extends over 14 amino acids.

In DNA, the CDR3 is TGTGCCAGTAGACAAAAAGGAGGACAGCCCTACGAGCAGTACTTC. The encoded protein is CASRQKGGQPYEQYF. This chain connects TRBV19 to TRBJ2-7, with D possibly TRBD1 on 6 matching bases. V lost 6 bases and J 2 bases, leaving 17 bases between the germline ends. The germline gives CDR1 LNHDA, CDR2 SQIVND (reference sequence). This CDR3 has 15 amino acids. Supplemented by reference TRBV19 and TRBJ2-7, the full variable domain reads DGGITQSPKYLFRKEGQNVTLSCEQNLNHDAMYWYRQDPGQGLRLIYYSQIVNDFQKGDIAEGYSVSREKKESFPLTVTSAQKNPTAFYLCASRQKGGQPYEQYFGPGTRLTVT.

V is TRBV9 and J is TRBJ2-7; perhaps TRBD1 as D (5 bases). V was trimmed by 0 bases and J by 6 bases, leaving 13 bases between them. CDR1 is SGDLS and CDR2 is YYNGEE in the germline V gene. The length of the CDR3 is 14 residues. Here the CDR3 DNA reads TGTGCCAGCAGCGTAGAGGCAGGGCACCGCGAGCAGTACTTC. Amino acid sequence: CASSVEAGHREQYF.

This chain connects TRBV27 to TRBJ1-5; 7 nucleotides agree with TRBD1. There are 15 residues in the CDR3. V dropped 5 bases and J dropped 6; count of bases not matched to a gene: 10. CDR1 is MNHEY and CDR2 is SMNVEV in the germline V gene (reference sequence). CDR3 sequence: CASSAVAGGSQPQHF. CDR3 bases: TGTGCCAGCAGTGCCGTCGCAGGGGGGAGTCAGCCCCAGCATTTT.

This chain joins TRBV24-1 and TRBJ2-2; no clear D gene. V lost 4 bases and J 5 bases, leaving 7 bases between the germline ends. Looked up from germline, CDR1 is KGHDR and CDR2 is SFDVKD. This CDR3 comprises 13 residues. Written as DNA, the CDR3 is TGTGCCACCAGTGACACTTTAACCGGGGAGCTGTTTTTT. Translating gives CATSDTLTGELFF.

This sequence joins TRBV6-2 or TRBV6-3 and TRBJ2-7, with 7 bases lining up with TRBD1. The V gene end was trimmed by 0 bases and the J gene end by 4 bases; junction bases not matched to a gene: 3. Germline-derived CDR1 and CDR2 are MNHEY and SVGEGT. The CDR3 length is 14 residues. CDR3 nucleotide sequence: TGTGCCAGCAGTTACTCTGTCAGGGGGTACGAGCAGTACTTC. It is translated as CASSYSVRGYEQYF.

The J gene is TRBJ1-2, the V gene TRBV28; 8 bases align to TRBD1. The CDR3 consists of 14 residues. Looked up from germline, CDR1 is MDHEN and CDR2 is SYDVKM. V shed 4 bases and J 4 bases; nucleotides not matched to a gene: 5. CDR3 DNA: TGTGCCAGCAGTTCCACCGGGACAGGCTATGGCTACACCTTC. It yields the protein CASSSTGTGYGYTF.

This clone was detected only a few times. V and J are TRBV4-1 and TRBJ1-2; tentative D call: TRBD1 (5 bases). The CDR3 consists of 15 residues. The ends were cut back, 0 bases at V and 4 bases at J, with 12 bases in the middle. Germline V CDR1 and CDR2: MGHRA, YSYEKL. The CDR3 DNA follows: TGCGCCAGCAGCCAAGATCCGGGCGGGACCTATGGCTACACCTTC. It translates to CASSQDPGGTYGYTF.

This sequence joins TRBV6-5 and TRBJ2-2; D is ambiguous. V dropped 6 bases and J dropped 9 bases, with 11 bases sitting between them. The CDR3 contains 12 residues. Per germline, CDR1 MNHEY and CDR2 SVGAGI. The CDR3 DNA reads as TGTGCCAGCAGGGCTTCTTACCGGGAGCTGTTTTTT. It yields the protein CASRASYRELFF.

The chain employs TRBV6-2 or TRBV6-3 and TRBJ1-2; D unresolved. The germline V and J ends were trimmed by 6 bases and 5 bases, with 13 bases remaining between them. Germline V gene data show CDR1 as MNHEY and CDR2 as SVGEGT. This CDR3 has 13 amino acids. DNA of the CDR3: TGTGCCAGCAGCCCCGTGGGCAGTTATGGCTACACCTTC. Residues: CASSPVGSYGYTF.

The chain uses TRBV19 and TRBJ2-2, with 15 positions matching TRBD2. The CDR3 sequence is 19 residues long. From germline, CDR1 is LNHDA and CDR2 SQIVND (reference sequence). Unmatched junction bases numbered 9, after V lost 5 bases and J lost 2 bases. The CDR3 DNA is TGTGCCAGTAGTCTACTGGGACTAGCGGGAGGACCAAACACCGGGGAGCTGTTTTTT. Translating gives CASSLLGLAGGPNTGELFF.